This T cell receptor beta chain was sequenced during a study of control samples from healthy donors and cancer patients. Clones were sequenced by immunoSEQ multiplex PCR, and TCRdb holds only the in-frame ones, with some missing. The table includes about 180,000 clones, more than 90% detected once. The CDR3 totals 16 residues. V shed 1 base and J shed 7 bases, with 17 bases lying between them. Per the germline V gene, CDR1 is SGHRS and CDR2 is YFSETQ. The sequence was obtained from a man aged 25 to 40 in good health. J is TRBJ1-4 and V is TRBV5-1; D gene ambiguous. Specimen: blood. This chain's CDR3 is CASSLNSASRGEKLFF. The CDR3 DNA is TGCGCCAGCAGCTTGAATTCGGCCTCCCGGGGTGAAAAACTGTTTTTT. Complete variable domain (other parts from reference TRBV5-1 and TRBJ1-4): KAGVTQTPRYLIKTRGQQVTLSCSPISGHRSVSWYQQTPGQGLQFLFEYFSETQRNKGNFPGRFSGRQFSNSRSEMNVSTLELGDSALYLCASSLNSASRGEKLFFGSGTQLSVL.